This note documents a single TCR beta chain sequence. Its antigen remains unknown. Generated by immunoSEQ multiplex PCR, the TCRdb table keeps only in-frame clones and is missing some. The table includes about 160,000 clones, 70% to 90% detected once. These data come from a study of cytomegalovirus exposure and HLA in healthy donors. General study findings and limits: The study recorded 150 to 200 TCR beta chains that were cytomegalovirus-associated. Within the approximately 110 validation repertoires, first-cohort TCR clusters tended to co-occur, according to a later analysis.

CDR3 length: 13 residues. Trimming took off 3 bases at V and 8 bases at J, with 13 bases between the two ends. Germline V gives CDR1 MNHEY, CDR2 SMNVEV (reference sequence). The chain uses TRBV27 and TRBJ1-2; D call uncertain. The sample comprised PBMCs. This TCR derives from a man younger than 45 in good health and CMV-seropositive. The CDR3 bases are TGTGCCAGCAGTTTGGGCTTGGGCAGGGGCTACACCTTC. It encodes CASSLGLGRGYTF.